This T cell receptor (beta chain) stems from a study of OX40 agonist ivuxolimab in advanced cancers. With respect to the entire study: Ivuxolimab was an agonistic, fully human IgG2 monoclonal antibody directed against OX40 (CD134), a costimulatory receptor. Of the roughly 50 dose-escalation patients, hepatocellular carcinoma was present in around 20, melanoma in roughly 15, renal cell carcinoma in 9 and head and neck cancer in 9. Prior anti-PD-1, anti-PD-L1 or anti-CTLA-4 therapy was permitted, and less than 45% of dose-escalation patients had received checkpoint inhibitors. The purpose of peripheral TCRbeta sequencing was to test whether ivuxolimab changed TCR sequence diversity and led to clonal T-cell expansion. A male proportion of around 80% and a mean age of 60 years, ranging from roughly 23 to 79, were recorded for the dose-escalation cohort. Partial responses occurred in three dose-escalation patients: two with cutaneous melanoma and one with hepatocellular carcinoma. The paper describes the monotherapy dose-escalation part (N ≈ 49 patients) of the phase I trial of ivuxolimab. Intravenous ivuxolimab was administered to patients every 2 weeks at six dose levels: 0.01, 0.1, 0.3, 1.5, 3 and 10 mg/kg. Broader findings and caveats from the paper: Clonal expansion of both CD4+ and CD8+ blood T cells was observed from baseline to week 6 at doses 0.1 to 3.0 mg/kg. In partial responders in the 0.1-3.0 mg/kg groups, normalized peripheral clonal expansion was found to be among the lowest, especially among CD8+ T cells. Low levels of normalized T-cell clonal expansion were also seen in some nonresponding patients. The antigen specificity of the clonally expanded peripheral T cells was not determined. After ivuxolimab, more expanded clones were found on average in CD8+ T cells than in CD4+ T cells.

For sequencing of the TCRbeta CDR3 region, genomic DNA was extracted from the sorted cells. The immunoSEQ Assay was used to sequence the TCRbeta CDR3 regions. The table was pulled from immuneACCESS by TCRdb, which kept in-frame rearrangements only. Such tables lose some clones; where checked, under half of the loss comes from unresolved V genes, and the rest has no known cause. Across this sample there are about 33,000 clones, with roughly nine tenths seen only once. The ten biggest clones cover approximately 4.1% of the sample. V is reduced by 4 bases and J by 7 bases, leaving a spacing of 8 bases between them. CDR1 and CDR2 were assigned from the germline V gene as SGHRS and YFSETQ. Taken from cysteine to phenylalanine, the CDR3 has 12 residues. The entry retains the CDR3 DNA only, 36 bases that are in frame from base 1. The trial excluded patients who had a history of autoimmune disease or were on systemic immunosuppression. In every dose cohort, peripheral blood was drawn for TCR sequencing at baseline, cycle 4 day 1, and cycle 7 day 1. Samples came from an open-label, multicenter, first-in-human phase I dose-escalation trial of ivuxolimab. Adults with locally advanced or metastatic head and neck squamous cell, hepatocellular, melanoma or renal cell carcinoma were enrolled in the trial. Before TCR sequencing, CD4+ T cells and CD8+ T cells from peripheral blood were sorted into separate populations.

Remarks on this clone: This receptor's antigen is unknown. The sample holds no much larger clone one base away, and base qualities are not on file.

Rearrangement joined TRBV5-1 to TRBJ1-4, with the D gene uncertain. This specimen was CD4+ or CD8+ T cells sorted from blood, taken in a trial of the OX40 agonist ivuxolimab. The receptor's source is an adult with an advanced solid tumor such as melanoma, head and neck, liver or kidney cancer. The base sequence is TGCGCCAGCAGCCCCCTAGGTGAAAAACTGTTTTTT. Translated, it reads CASSPLGEKLFF.